This TCR beta chain is from a study of radiotherapy plus CTLA-4 blockade in lung cancer. Study-level information: Patients showed objective responses in roughly 19% of cases and disease control in roughly 31%. Whole-study results and caveats: Alongside interferon-beta, early blood T cell clone dynamics were reportedly the best predictor of response. The study found tumor-derived TCR clones expanded in blood after radiotherapy plus ipilimumab.

There are a few counts of this clone. Antigen unknown. Here immunoSEQ multiplex PCR was the method, and the copy in TCRdb shows in-frame clones only, minus some. Here the sample spans about 80,000 clones, under 90% being singletons. The V end lost 5 bases, the J end lost 0 bases, and 11 bases lay between the germline ends. The CDR3 is made up of 16 amino acids. CDR1 is MNHNY and CDR2 is SVGAGI in the germline V gene (reference sequence). This rearrangement joins TRBV6-6 to TRBJ2-6; no firm D call. This TCR derives from a human donor with non-small cell lung cancer who had stable disease on radiotherapy plus ipilimumab. The sample was peripheral blood, taken from a patient treated with radiotherapy plus ipilimumab. DNA of the CDR3: TGTGCCAGCAGTACCCGACGGTCCTCTGGGGCCAACGTCCTGACTTTC. This translates into CASSTRRSSGANVLTF.